One and the same sample provided the 27 T cell receptor beta chains below, sequenced in a study of blood T cell repertoires in COVID-19. Profiling relied on immunoSEQ multiplex PCR, and the TCRdb table lists in-frame clones only, not all of them. Of about 150,000 clones listed, about 80% are singletons. Material: peripheral blood. Receptor source: a woman of 80 years or more with acute or convalescent COVID-19.

The V call is TRBV29-1, the J call TRBJ2-7, with a tentative D call TRBD1 (6 bases). V lost 1 base and J 0 bases, leaving 10 bases between the germline ends. This CDR3 spans 14 amino acids. Germline assignment: CDR1 SQVTM and CDR2 ANQGSEA. This CDR3 reads CSVEVHRDSYEQYF. CDR3 DNA: TGCAGCGTTGAAGTGCACAGGGACTCCTACGAGCAGTACTTC.

The J gene is TRBJ1-2, the V gene TRBV3-1 (or the pseudogene TRBV3-2); no reliable D call. V was pared by 0 bases and J by 0 bases, with 20 bases between. CDR3 length: 19 residues. Germline assignment: CDR1 LGHDT and CDR2 YNNKEL (reference sequence). Here the CDR3 DNA reads TGTGCCAGCAGCCAAGATCGGCTTCGAGGCCTCTACTCTAACTATGGCTACACCTTC. Its protein is CASSQDRLRGLYSNYGYTF.

This clone was recorded a few times. The rearrangement links TRBV4-3 to TRBJ2-2, with D maybe TRBD1 (6 bases). Germline CDR1 and CDR2: LGHNA and YSLEER. The CDR3 is 15 amino acids. V lost 1 base and J lost 4, with 10 bases in between. CDR3 residues: CASSQVLGATGELFF. The CDR3 coding sequence is TGCGCCAGCAGCCAAGTCCTGGGGGCCACCGGGGAGCTGTTTTTT.

The V call is TRBV2, the J call TRBJ1-1, with D maybe TRBD1 (5 bases). The CDR3 is made up of 12 amino acids. From germline, CDR1 is SNHLY and CDR2 FYNNEI. V was cut by 6 bases and J by 9 bases, with 14 bases left in between. CDR3 residues: CASRAQETKAFF. CDR3 bases: TGTGCCAGCAGGGCACAGGAGACAAAAGCTTTCTTT.

The J gene is TRBJ1-2, the V gene TRBV6-5; tentative D call: TRBD1 (6 bases). The V and J ends lost 10 bases and 4 bases respectively, with 10 bases between them. This CDR3 has 11 amino acids. The germline V gene encodes CDR1 MNHEY and CDR2 SVGAGI. For the CDR3, the DNA is TGTGCCATCGGACAGTTCTATGGCTACACCTTC. This translates into CAIGQFYGYTF.

The V gene is TRBV7-2, the J gene TRBJ2-5, with 10 nucleotides matching TRBD2. CDR3 length: 16 amino acids. Germline CDR1 and CDR2: SGHTA and FQGNSA. V lost 0 bases, J lost 1 base, and 2 bases stayed unmatched. This chain's CDR3 is CASSLAASGGQETQYF. CDR3 bases: TGTGCCAGCAGCTTAGCGGCTAGCGGGGGCCAAGAGACCCAGTACTTC.

CDR3 coding DNA: TGTGCCAGTAGTATCGGGGGTCCCAGCACCTCCTTCTATGGCTACACCTTC. It is translated as CASSIGGPSTSFYGYTF. The gene calls are TRBV19 and TRBJ1-2; D is perhaps TRBD1 (5 bases). V shed 3 bases and J shed 4 bases, with 21 bases lying between them. Germline CDR1 and CDR2: LNHDA and SQIVND (reference sequence). The CDR3 runs 17 residues. Combining the CDR3 with reference TRBV19 and TRBJ1-2 gives the whole variable domain DGGITQSPKYLFRKEGQNVTLSCEQNLNHDAMYWYRQDPGQGLRLIYYSQIVNDFQKGDIAEGYSVSREKKESFPLTVTSAQKNPTAFYLCASSIGGPSTSFYGYTFGSGTRLTVV.

CDR3 region: CASSQGQGGVNTQYF. The CDR3 DNA follows: TGCGCCAGCAGCCAGGGACAGGGGGGTGTAAATACGCAGTATTTT. The chain recombines TRBV5-1 with TRBJ2-3, with TRBD1 identical over 11 bases. The ends lost 4 bases at V and 7 bases at J; junction bases unmatched: 8. Germline values: CDR1 SGHRS, CDR2 YFSETQ. The CDR3 spans 15 residues.

The CDR3 coding sequence is TGTGCCTGGAGTGTCTCCTACCCGGGACAGAGTAATTCACCCCTCCACTTT. This codes for CAWSVSYPGQSNSPLHF. The chain has TRBV30 and TRBJ1-6, with 7 bases that match TRBD1. In germline, CDR1 is GTSNPN, CDR2 SVGIG (reference sequence). The ends lost 0 bases at V and 6 bases at J; junction bases unmatched: 11. This CDR3 region has 17 residues.

To note about this clone: A read error may produce the germline difference seen at one junction end. V gene TRBV7-2 combines with J gene TRBJ2-3; TRBD2 agrees at 7 bases. There are 16 residues in the CDR3. The germline V gene encodes CDR1 SGHTA and CDR2 FQGNSA. CDR3 nucleotides: TGTGCCAGCAGCATAGCCGGGACTACCGGGCAAGATACGCAGTATTTT. This translates into CASSIAGTTGQDTQYF.

In DNA, the CDR3 is TGCGCCAGCAGTTCGGACACGGTAACGGGCACAGATACGCAGTATTTT. It specifies CASSSDTVTGTDTQYF. The gene calls are TRBV10-1 and TRBJ2-3, with D perhaps matching TRBD1 (5 bases). The CDR3 consists of 16 residues. Trimming removed 5 bases from V and 1 base from J, with 16 bases in between. Per germline, CDR1 WNHNN and CDR2 SYGVQD (reference sequence).

The chain couples TRBV14 to TRBJ2-2; no reliable D call. Germline V gives CDR1 SGHDN, CDR2 FVKESK. Trimming took off 4 bases at V and 5 bases at J, with 8 bases between the two ends. There are 13 residues in the CDR3. The CDR3 nucleotides read TGTGCCAGCAGCCTCACAGTGACCGGGGAGCTGTTTTTT. Amino acid sequence: CASSLTVTGELFF.

The chain joins TRBV18 to TRBJ2-1; D is possibly TRBD2 (6 bases). The CDR3 has 12 amino acids. Germline assignment: CDR1 KGHSH and CDR2 LQKENI. Trimming removed 1 base from V and 8 bases from J, with 6 bases in between. The CDR3 nucleotides are TGTGCCAGCTCACCACGGGGGGATGAGCAGTTCTTC. It is translated as CASSPRGDEQFF.

CDR3 coding DNA: TGTGCCAGCAGTCCTTTGACATTCGCCAAGGTATCACCCCTCCACTTT. This encodes CASSPLTFAKVSPLHF. V and J are TRBV28 and TRBJ1-6, with D unclear. Trimming removed 5 bases from V and 10 bases from J, with 21 bases in between. Germline values: CDR1 MDHEN, CDR2 SYDVKM. There are 16 residues in the CDR3. Combining the CDR3 with reference TRBV28 and TRBJ1-6 gives the whole variable domain DVKVTQSSRYLVKRTGEKVFLECVQDMDHENMFWYRQDPGLGLRLIYFSYDVKMKEKGDIPEGYSVSREKKERFSLILESASTNQTSMYLCASSPLTFAKVSPLHFGNGTRLTVT.

The chain uses TRBV6-5 and TRBJ1-1; weak D call: TRBD1 (6 bases). Trimming removed 7 bases at V and 11 bases at J, with 23 bases between. Per the germline V gene, CDR1 is MNHEY and CDR2 is SVGAGI. The CDR3 runs 14 residues. Written as DNA, the CDR3 is TGTGCCAGCACAAGAGGGACATACGAACATGGGGCTTTCTTT. Amino acids: CASTRGTYEHGAFF.

This sequence joins TRBV5-5 and TRBJ2-5; a possible D gene is TRBD1 (6 bases). This CDR3 region has 13 residues. Germline lookup yields CDR1 SGHKS and CDR2 YYEKEE (reference sequence). Trimming removed 3 bases at V and 4 bases at J, with 10 bases between. As DNA, the CDR3 is TGTGCCAGCAGCTCGAGGGGGACAGAGACCCAGTACTTC. Amino acids: CASSSRGTETQYF.

The chain couples TRBV7-2 to TRBJ2-7, with TRBD2 identical over 8 bases. The junction had 3 bases not matched to a gene; V was cut back by 2 bases and J by 3 bases. The CDR3 sequence is 14 residues long. CDR1 and CDR2 from the germline V gene are SGHTA and FQGNSA. The CDR3 spells CASSLSGGFYEQYF. For the CDR3, the DNA is TGTGCCAGCAGCTTATCGGGGGGGTTCTACGAGCAGTACTTC. The complete variable domain, with remaining parts taken from reference TRBV7-2 and TRBJ2-7, reads GAGVSQSPSNKVTEKGKDVELRCDPISGHTALYWYRQSLGQGLEFLIYFQGNSAPDKSGLPSDRFSAERTGGSVSTLTIQRTQQEDSAVYLCASSLSGGFYEQYFGPGTRLTVT.

V and J are TRBV7-9 and TRBJ2-2, with 11 bases lining up with TRBD1. Per germline, CDR1 SEHNR and CDR2 FQNEAQ (reference sequence). This CDR3 has 16 residues. J was trimmed by 4 bases and V by 7 bases; bases with no gene match: 8. CDR3 sequence reads: CASKELGQGGTGELFF. The CDR3, as DNA: TGTGCCAGCAAAGAACTGGGACAGGGGGGCACCGGGGAGCTGTTTTTT.

This clone was detected only a few times. This chain connects TRBV5-1 to TRBJ2-5; TRBD2 matches 8 bases. The CDR3 loop spans 18 amino acids. CDR1 SGHRS and CDR2 YFSETQ come from the germline V gene. With V trimmed by 0 bases and J by 4 bases, 14 bases remained unmatched. CDR3 region: CASSLASQLRGGRETQYF. The CDR3 nucleotides read TGCGCCAGCAGCTTGGCTTCCCAACTCCGGGGGGGCCGAGAGACCCAGTACTTC.

The CDR3 loop is CASSLRTEDYEQYF. Written as DNA, the CDR3 is TGTGCCAGCAGCTTACGGACAGAGGACTACGAGCAGTACTTC. This sequence joins TRBV7-9 and TRBJ2-7, with D perhaps matching TRBD1 (6 bases). Germline values: CDR1 SEHNR, CDR2 FQNEAQ (reference sequence). CDR3 length: 14 residues. Trimming cost V 2 bases and J 3 bases, with 11 bases left between them.

This chain joins TRBV6-5 and TRBJ1-4, with D possibly TRBD1 on 5 matching bases. The CDR3 is 13 amino acids. Trimming pared 6 bases from V and 4 bases from J, leaving 9 bases between. Germline CDR1 is MNHEY and CDR2 is SVGAGI. The DNA of the CDR3 is TGTGCCAGCAGAGGGGCCGGTAATGAAAAACTGTTTTTT. Amino acids: CASRGAGNEKLFF.

The chain recombines TRBV3-1 (or the pseudogene TRBV3-2) with TRBJ1-3; TRBD1 is a possible D gene (6 bases). With 3 bases removed from V and 7 bases from J, the gap between germline ends came to 13 bases. Germline loops: CDR1 LGHDT, CDR2 YNNKEL (reference sequence). There are 14 residues in the CDR3. CDR3 nucleotide sequence: TGTGCCAGCAGCCACAGGGGTTCGTCCAACACCATATATTTT. Its translation: CASSHRGSSNTIYF.

This clone was picked up a small number of times. The genes are TRBV5-1 and TRBJ2-1; D is uncertain. Trimming shortened V by 3 bases and J by 5 bases, and 12 bases separated the two germline ends. This CDR3 has 14 residues. Looked up from germline, CDR1 is SGHRS and CDR2 is YFSETQ. In DNA, the CDR3 is TGCGCCAGCAGCTACCAGACTGGTAACAATGAGCAGTTCTTC. This encodes CASSYQTGNNEQFF.

This chain uses TRBV6-4 with TRBJ1-4, with TRBD1 matching over 8 bases. The germline V gene has CDR1 MRHNA and CDR2 SNTAGT. V lost 5 bases to trimming and J lost 8 bases; unmatched junction nucleotides: 10. The CDR3 sequence is 15 residues long. The CDR3 loop is CASSPTGTGEEKLFF. The CDR3 DNA reads as TGTGCCAGCAGTCCTACCGGGACAGGAGAAGAAAAACTGTTTTTT.

The chain links TRBV3-1 (or the pseudogene TRBV3-2) to TRBJ1-1, with a possible D match to TRBD1 (6 bases). In germline, CDR1 is LGHDT, CDR2 YNNKEL (reference sequence). Trimming pared 1 base from V and 2 bases from J, leaving 8 bases between. The CDR3 has 14 residues. The CDR3 reads CASSQGTVNTEAFF. DNA of the CDR3: TGTGCCAGCAGCCAAGGGACAGTAAACACTGAAGCTTTCTTT.

The J gene is TRBJ1-4, the V gene TRBV18; no firm D call. CDR3 size: 12 residues. Germline V gene lookup returns CDR1 KGHSH and CDR2 LQKENI. The V end was cut by 3 bases, the J end by 6 bases, with 5 bases between. This chain's CDR3 is CASSPDYEKLFF. In nucleotides, the CDR3 is TGTGCCAGCTCACCGGACTATGAAAAACTGTTTTTT.

The sample holds one count of this clone. The CDR3 here is CASSKAPDTFSGNTIYF. CDR3 DNA: TGTGCCAGCAGCAAAGCACCGGACACCTTCTCTGGAAACACCATATATTTT. The chain employs TRBV21-1 and TRBJ1-3; the table's D call TRBD1 went unverified against the DNA. TRBV21-1 is noted as a pseudogene. The CDR3 consists of 17 residues.